This T cell receptor (beta chain) was sequenced for a study of blood T cell repertoires in COVID-19. Background on the study: The cDNA or gDNA used as material had been derived from T cells, B-cell-depleted T cells, or PBMCs.

Per the authors' pipeline: How many nucleated cells were present was estimated from reference gene primer amplification. Here immunoSEQ multiplex PCR was the method, and the copy in TCRdb shows in-frame clones only, minus some. The DNA was the basis for D and trimming; V, J and clone size are from that table. The sample has 100,000 or so clones; 85% to 95% are singletons. The CDR3 loop spans 18 amino acids. Trimming at V came to 1 base and at J to 8 bases, leaving 12 bases not matched to a gene. CDR1 is SGHTA and CDR2 is FQGNSA in the germline V gene. The V call is TRBV7-2, the J call TRBJ2-1; 12 bases map to TRBD2. Sequenced sample: peripheral blood. The clonotype originates from a woman between 45 and 60 years old in a cohort sampled during active COVID-19. The chain's CDR3 is CASSLDRRTSGVRYEQFF. In DNA form, the CDR3 reads TGTGCCAGCAGCTTAGATAGGAGGACTAGCGGGGTTAGGTATGAGCAGTTCTTC.